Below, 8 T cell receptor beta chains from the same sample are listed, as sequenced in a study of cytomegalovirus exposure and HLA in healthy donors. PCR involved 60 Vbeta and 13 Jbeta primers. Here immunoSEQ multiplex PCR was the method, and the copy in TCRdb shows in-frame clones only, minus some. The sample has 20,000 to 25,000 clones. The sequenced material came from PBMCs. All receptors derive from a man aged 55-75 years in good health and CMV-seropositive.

This CDR3 is CASSLAQLGAPETQYF. The CDR3 DNA sequence: TGTGCCAGCAGCTTAGCGCAGCTAGGGGCCCCTGAGACCCAGTACTTC. The V and J genes are TRBV7-2 and TRBJ2-5; D is perhaps TRBD1 (5 bases). CDR3 length equals 16 residues. Germline CDR1 SGHTA, CDR2 FQGNSA. The ends were cut back, 0 bases at V and 5 bases at J, with 16 bases in the middle.

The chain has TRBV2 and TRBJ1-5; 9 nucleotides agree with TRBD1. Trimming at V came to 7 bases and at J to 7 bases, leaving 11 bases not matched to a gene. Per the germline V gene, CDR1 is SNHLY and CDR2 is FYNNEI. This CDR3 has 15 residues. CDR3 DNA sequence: TGTGCCAGCATGGTTCGTACAGGGGGCGGCCAGCCCCAGCATTTT. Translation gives CASMVRTGGGQPQHF.

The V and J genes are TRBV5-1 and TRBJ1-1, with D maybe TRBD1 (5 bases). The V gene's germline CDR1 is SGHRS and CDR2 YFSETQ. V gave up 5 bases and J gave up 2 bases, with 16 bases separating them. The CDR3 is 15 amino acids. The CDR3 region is CASRFYTGSNTEAFF. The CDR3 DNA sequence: TGCGCCAGCAGATTTTACACAGGCTCCAACACTGAAGCTTTCTTT.

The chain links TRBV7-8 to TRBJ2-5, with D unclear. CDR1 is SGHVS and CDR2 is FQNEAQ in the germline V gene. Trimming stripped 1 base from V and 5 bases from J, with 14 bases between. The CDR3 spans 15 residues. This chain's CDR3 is CASSLGATRLETQYF. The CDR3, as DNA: TGTGCCAGCAGCTTAGGGGCAACCCGGTTGGAGACCCAGTACTTC.

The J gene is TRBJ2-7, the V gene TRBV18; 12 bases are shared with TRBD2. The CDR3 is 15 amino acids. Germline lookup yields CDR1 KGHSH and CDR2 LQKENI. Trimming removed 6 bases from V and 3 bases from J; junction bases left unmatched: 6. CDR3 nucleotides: TGTGCCAGCTCTACGCAGACTAGCGGGAGCTACGAGCAGTACTTC. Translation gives CASSTQTSGSYEQYF.

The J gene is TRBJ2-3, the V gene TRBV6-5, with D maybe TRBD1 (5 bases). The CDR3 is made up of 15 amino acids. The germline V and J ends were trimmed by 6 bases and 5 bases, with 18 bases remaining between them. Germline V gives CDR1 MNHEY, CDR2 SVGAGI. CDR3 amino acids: CASRNAGWVGDTQYF. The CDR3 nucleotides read TGTGCCAGCAGGAACGCAGGGTGGGTAGGAGATACGCAGTATTTT.

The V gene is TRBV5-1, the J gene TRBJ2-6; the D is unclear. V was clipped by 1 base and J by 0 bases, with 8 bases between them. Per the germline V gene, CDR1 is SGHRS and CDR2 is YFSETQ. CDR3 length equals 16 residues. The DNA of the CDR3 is TGCGCCAGCAGCTTGATTAGGAGCTCTGGGGCCAACGTCCTGACTTTC. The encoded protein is CASSLIRSSGANVLTF.

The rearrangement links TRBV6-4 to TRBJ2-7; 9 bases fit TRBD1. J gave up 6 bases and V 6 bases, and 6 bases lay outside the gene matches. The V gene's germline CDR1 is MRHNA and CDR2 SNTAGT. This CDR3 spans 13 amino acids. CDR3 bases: TGTGCCAGCAGCGGACAGGGGTCTGGCGAGCAGTACTTC. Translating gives CASSGQGSGEQYF.